This is a list of T cell receptor beta chains from one sample in a study of vaccination and CD4 T cells after COVID-19. These receptors have no known antigen. TCRdb reprocessed the PCR reads with MiXCR, giving one entry per CDR3 protein. The data show around 8,300 distinct CDR3 sequences, about two thirds seen once. This material consisted of cultured CD4+ T cells from blood, taken after SARS-CoV-2 vaccination. The receptors were sampled from a human donor with COVID-19. Both conserved end residues are part of each CDR3. D genes are given only for firm matches. Expanded clones get a size class; other rows say once, few or many, or leave the size out.

v_gene: TRBV19
j_gene: TRBJ1-6
abundance: .
d_gene: TRBD1
CDR3nt: TGTGCCAGTAGTATACAGGGGGTGGCATCACCCCTCCACTTT
CDR3aa: CASSIQGVASPLHF

v_gene: TRBV20-1
j_gene: TRBJ1-5
abundance: .
d_gene: TRBD1
CDR3nt: TGCATTAGGACAGGGGATTATCAGCCCCAGCATTTT
CDR3aa: CIRTGDYQPQHF

v_gene: TRBV10-3
j_gene: TRBJ1-2
abundance: once
d_gene: .
CDR3nt: TGTGCCACCCACCCCTTCGAGGGCTATGGCTACACCTTC
CDR3aa: CATHPFEGYGYTF

v_gene: TRBV5-1
j_gene: TRBJ1-1
abundance: .
d_gene: .
CDR3nt: TGCGCCAGCGGAATACCCCTAGGCGGGTACACTGAAGCTTTCTTT
CDR3aa: CASGIPLGGYTEAFF

v_gene: TRBV20-1
j_gene: TRBJ1-1
abundance: .
d_gene: TRBD1
CDR3nt: TGCAGTGCTAGAGATCAATCAGGGGGCTATTTTCTAGCTTTCTTT
CDR3aa: CSARDQSGGYFLAFF

v_gene: TRBV7-3
j_gene: TRBJ1-1
abundance: .
d_gene: .
CDR3nt: TGTGCCAGCAGCTTAAGGCAGGGGAACACTGAAGCTTTCTTT
CDR3aa: CASSLRQGNTEAFF

v_gene: TRBV20-1
j_gene: TRBJ2-7
abundance: .
d_gene: .
CDR3nt: TGCAGTGCCCTGAGCGATGTCGAGCAGTACTTC
CDR3aa: CSALSDVEQYF

v_gene: TRBV12-3/TRBV12-4
j_gene: TRBJ2-5
abundance: few
d_gene: TRBD2
CDR3nt: TGTGCCAGCGGGTATTCTAGCGGGGGTGAAGAGACCCAGTACTTC
CDR3aa: CASGYSSGGEETQYF

v_gene: TRBV20-1
j_gene: TRBJ1-1
abundance: .
d_gene: .
CDR3nt: TGCAGTGCTAGTAACCGCATGAACACTGAAGCTTTCTTT
CDR3aa: CSASNRMNTEAFF

v_gene: TRBV7-2
j_gene: TRBJ2-2
abundance: .
d_gene: .
CDR3nt: TGTGCCAGCAGCCCCGTTCGCGGTGCCGGGGAGCTGTTTTTT
CDR3aa: CASSPVRGAGELFF

v_gene: TRBV24-1
j_gene: TRBJ2-1
abundance: .
d_gene: .
CDR3nt: TGTGCCACCAGTGATCCTGGACAGTACAATGAGCAGTTCTTC
CDR3aa: CATSDPGQYNEQFF

v_gene: TRBV6-1
j_gene: TRBJ1-2
abundance: .
d_gene: .
CDR3nt: TGTGCCAGCTGGGAGGGGAGCTATGGCTACACCTTC
CDR3aa: CASWEGSYGYTF

v_gene: TRBV12-3/TRBV12-4
j_gene: TRBJ1-2
abundance: .
d_gene: .
CDR3nt: TGTGCCAGCAGTTTATTTGGGGGTCAGGGCTACACCTTC
CDR3aa: CASSLFGGQGYTF

v_gene: TRBV28
j_gene: TRBJ1-1
abundance: .
d_gene: TRBD1
CDR3nt: TGTGCCAGCCATTCAACCGGGGCAGGGGGATTTTCGAACACTGAAGCTTTCTTT
CDR3aa: CASHSTGAGGFSNTEAFF

v_gene: TRBV12-3/TRBV12-4
j_gene: TRBJ2-7
abundance: .
d_gene: .
CDR3nt: TGTGCCAGCACCTCCGGAGTTGGGGAGAAAAACGAGCAGTACTTC
CDR3aa: CASTSGVGEKNEQYF

v_gene: TRBV28
j_gene: TRBJ2-7
abundance: .
d_gene: TRBD1
CDR3nt: TGTGCCACGGGGACAGCCTACGAGCAGTACTTC
CDR3aa: CATGTAYEQYF

v_gene: TRBV20-1
j_gene: TRBJ1-5
abundance: medium-sized
d_gene: TRBD1
CDR3nt: TGCAGTGCTAGAAGGGACAGGACTAGCAATCAGCCCCAGCATTTT
CDR3aa: CSARRDRTSNQPQHF

v_gene: TRBV5-8
j_gene: TRBJ1-2
abundance: .
d_gene: .
CDR3nt: TGTGCCAGCAGCTACTCGGGCAGATCTTCCTATGGCTACACCTTC
CDR3aa: CASSYSGRSSYGYTF

v_gene: TRBV12-3/TRBV12-4
j_gene: TRBJ2-2
abundance: .
d_gene: TRBD2
CDR3nt: TGTGCCAGCAGCCCTACCTTAGGAAGCGGGGGTAACACCGGGGAGCTGTTTTTT
CDR3aa: CASSPTLGSGGNTGELFF

v_gene: TRBV11-2
j_gene: TRBJ2-2
abundance: .
d_gene: TRBD2
CDR3nt: TGTGCCAGCAGGGAAGCGGGGGGGCCACACGGGGAGCTGTTTTTT
CDR3aa: CASREAGGPHGELFF

v_gene: TRBV20-1
j_gene: TRBJ2-5
abundance: few
d_gene: .
CDR3nt: TGCAGTGTCAAGGGGGACATTGGGCTTTTGGAGACCCAGTACTTC
CDR3aa: CSVKGDIGLLETQYF

v_gene: TRBV20-1
j_gene: TRBJ1-4
abundance: .
d_gene: .
CDR3nt: TGCAGTGGGCAGGGGAGTGAAAAACTGTTTTTT
CDR3aa: CSGQGSEKLFF

v_gene: TRBV27
j_gene: TRBJ2-2
abundance: medium-sized
d_gene: .
CDR3nt: TGTGCCAGCGGAAGGCGGCAGGCGAACACCGGGGAGCTGTTTTTT
CDR3aa: CASGRRQANTGELFF

v_gene: TRBV5-1
j_gene: TRBJ2-6
abundance: .
d_gene: .
CDR3nt: TGCGCCAGCAGCGATTTACTCTCTGGGGCCAACGTCCTGACTTTC
CDR3aa: CASSDLLSGANVLTF

v_gene: TRBV6-4
j_gene: TRBJ2-7
abundance: .
d_gene: .
CDR3nt: TGTGCCAGCAGTGGGGGAGACAGCACTTACGAGCAGTACTTC
CDR3aa: CASSGGDSTYEQYF

v_gene: TRBV21-1
j_gene: TRBJ2-5
abundance: .
d_gene: .
CDR3nt: TGTGCCAGTACTGACAGGGGACGTATGGAGACCCAGTACTTC
CDR3aa: CASTDRGRMETQYF

v_gene: TRBV20-1
j_gene: TRBJ1-5
abundance: .
d_gene: .
CDR3nt: TGCAGTGCTAGGTCTTCCAGGGGTCGCAATCAGCCCCAGCATTTT
CDR3aa: CSARSSRGRNQPQHF

v_gene: TRBV20-1
j_gene: TRBJ2-3
abundance: few
d_gene: .
CDR3nt: TGCAGTGCTATCCGGCAGGGTAGCGTGCGTGTAGATACGCAGTATTTT
CDR3aa: CSAIRQGSVRVDTQYF

v_gene: TRBV15
j_gene: TRBJ1-5
abundance: .
d_gene: .
CDR3nt: TGTGCCACCAGCAGAGTCTCGGTTAAGGATCAGCCCCAGCATTTT
CDR3aa: CATSRVSVKDQPQHF

v_gene: TRBV11-2
j_gene: TRBJ2-5
abundance: .
d_gene: TRBD2
CDR3nt: TGTGCCAGCAGCTTCGGGGCTAGCGGGGGGGCGAGAGAGACCCAGTACTTC
CDR3aa: CASSFGASGGARETQYF

v_gene: TRBV6-2/TRBV6-3
j_gene: TRBJ2-3
abundance: once
d_gene: .
CDR3nt: TGTGCCAGTTGTGCGGACACTCCTATTGGGGCAGATACGCAGTATTTT
CDR3aa: CASCADTPIGADTQYF

v_gene: TRBV4-1
j_gene: TRBJ2-1
abundance: medium-sized
d_gene: TRBD1
CDR3nt: TGCGCCAGCAGCCAAGTCCGACAGGGTGGGGATGTTGAGCAGTTCTTC
CDR3aa: CASSQVRQGGDVEQFF

v_gene: TRBV6-1
j_gene: TRBJ1-3
abundance: .
d_gene: .
CDR3nt: TGTGCCAGCAGAAACCCCGGAGGAAACACCATATATTTT
CDR3aa: CASRNPGGNTIYF

v_gene: TRBV19
j_gene: TRBJ2-3
abundance: few
d_gene: .
CDR3nt: TGTGCCAGTAGTTGGACAGTCACAGATACGCAGTATTTT
CDR3aa: CASSWTVTDTQYF

v_gene: TRBV2
j_gene: TRBJ1-5
abundance: few
d_gene: TRBD1
CDR3nt: TGTGCCAGCCGCGCCGGACAGGGAAGGAATCAGCCCCAGCATTTT
CDR3aa: CASRAGQGRNQPQHF

v_gene: TRBV5-4
j_gene: TRBJ2-5
abundance: .
d_gene: .
CDR3nt: TGTGCCAGCAGCTTGGGTGGCTACTACACCCAGTACTTC
CDR3aa: CASSLGGYYTQYF

v_gene: TRBV20-1
j_gene: TRBJ1-1
abundance: .
d_gene: .
CDR3nt: TGCAGTGCTAGAGACCCGGACGGACCCCGGGCGGCTTTCTTT
CDR3aa: CSARDPDGPRAAFF

v_gene: TRBV20-1
j_gene: TRBJ1-5
abundance: .
d_gene: TRBD1
CDR3nt: TGCAGTGCCGAAACAGGGGAACGGAGCAATCAGCCCCAGCATTTT
CDR3aa: CSAETGERSNQPQHF

v_gene: TRBV25-1
j_gene: TRBJ1-1
abundance: few
d_gene: .
CDR3nt: TGTGCCAGCACCCCCGGGGGAGGGGCCCTAGAAGCTTTCTTT
CDR3aa: CASTPGGGALEAFF

v_gene: TRBV7-2
j_gene: TRBJ1-1
abundance: .
d_gene: TRBD1
CDR3nt: TGTGCCAGCAGCTCCCAGGGGGCGGTCGGGCACACTGAAGCTTTCTTT
CDR3aa: CASSSQGAVGHTEAFF

v_gene: TRBV15
j_gene: TRBJ2-7
abundance: .
d_gene: .
CDR3nt: TGTGCCACCAGCAGAGACCTACAGGGAGGGGACGAGCAGTACTTC
CDR3aa: CATSRDLQGGDEQYF

v_gene: TRBV9
j_gene: TRBJ2-7
abundance: once
d_gene: .
CDR3nt: TGTGCCAGCAGCGTAGAAGCCCGAAGTTGGAAGCAGTACTTC
CDR3aa: CASSVEARSWKQYF

v_gene: TRBV19
j_gene: TRBJ1-2
abundance: few
d_gene: TRBD1
CDR3nt: TGTGCCAGTAGTGAAGGGACAGGGAAGGGCGGCTACACCTTC
CDR3aa: CASSEGTGKGGYTF

v_gene: TRBV20-1
j_gene: TRBJ2-7
abundance: .
d_gene: TRBD1
CDR3nt: TGCAGTGCTACTTCGGACAGGGGGGCCTACGAGCAGTACTTC
CDR3aa: CSATSDRGAYEQYF

v_gene: TRBV6-1
j_gene: TRBJ1-1
abundance: .
d_gene: .
CDR3nt: TGTGCCAGCAGATCCGACTTGCGGAGCGGAGGAGAAGCTTTCTTT
CDR3aa: CASRSDLRSGGEAFF

v_gene: TRBV12-2
j_gene: TRBJ1-2
abundance: .
d_gene: .
CDR3nt: TGTGCAAGTCGCTTAGCTGGGGGTTGGTTTGGGAACTATGGCTACACCTTC
CDR3aa: CASRLAGGWFGNYGYTF

v_gene: TRBV7-2
j_gene: TRBJ1-5
abundance: .
d_gene: TRBD1
CDR3nt: TGTGCCAGCAGCGCCGGACAGGGGATCCAGCATTTT
CDR3aa: CASSAGQGIQHF

v_gene: TRBV20-1
j_gene: TRBJ2-2
abundance: few
d_gene: .
CDR3nt: TGCAGTGCTAGAGAGCACGGGAACACCGGGGAGCTGTTTTTT
CDR3aa: CSAREHGNTGELFF

v_gene: TRBV6-2/TRBV6-3
j_gene: TRBJ1-1
abundance: .
d_gene: .
CDR3nt: TGTGCCAGCAGCTACAGGGCAAGGAACACTGAAGCTTTCTTT
CDR3aa: CASSYRARNTEAFF

v_gene: TRBV6-2/TRBV6-3
j_gene: TRBJ1-5
abundance: .
d_gene: TRBD1
CDR3nt: TGTGCCAGCAGCAAGACAGGGTTTAGCAATCAGCCCCAGCATTTT
CDR3aa: CASSKTGFSNQPQHF

v_gene: TRBV6-1
j_gene: TRBJ2-7
abundance: .
d_gene: TRBD1
CDR3nt: TGTGCCAGCAGACGTGGGACAGCCTACGAGCAGTACTTC
CDR3aa: CASRRGTAYEQYF

v_gene: TRBV20-1
j_gene: TRBJ2-7
abundance: .
d_gene: TRBD2
CDR3nt: TGCAGTGCCCCGACTAGCGGGGGCTACGAGCAGTACTTC
CDR3aa: CSAPTSGGYEQYF

v_gene: TRBV24-1
j_gene: TRBJ1-5
abundance: .
d_gene: .
CDR3nt: TGTGCCACCAGTGCCCCAAGTCAAAATCAGCCCCAGCATTTT
CDR3aa: CATSAPSQNQPQHF

v_gene: TRBV6-4
j_gene: TRBJ1-6
abundance: .
d_gene: .
CDR3nt: TGTGCCAGCAGCGTTAGACCGGGTGTTAATTCACCCCTCCACTTT
CDR3aa: CASSVRPGVNSPLHF

v_gene: TRBV30
j_gene: TRBJ1-6
abundance: few
d_gene: .
CDR3nt: TGTGCCTGGAGCCGAGATTCACCCCTCCACTTT
CDR3aa: CAWSRDSPLHF

v_gene: TRBV19
j_gene: TRBJ2-3
abundance: .
d_gene: TRBD2
CDR3nt: TGTGCCAGTAGTACCCACGGGATAGCGGGGGGGCAGGGTACGCAGTATTTT
CDR3aa: CASSTHGIAGGQGTQYF

v_gene: TRBV6-1
j_gene: TRBJ1-3
abundance: .
d_gene: .
CDR3nt: TGTGCCAGCAGCAACTCTGGAAACACCATATATTTT
CDR3aa: CASSNSGNTIYF